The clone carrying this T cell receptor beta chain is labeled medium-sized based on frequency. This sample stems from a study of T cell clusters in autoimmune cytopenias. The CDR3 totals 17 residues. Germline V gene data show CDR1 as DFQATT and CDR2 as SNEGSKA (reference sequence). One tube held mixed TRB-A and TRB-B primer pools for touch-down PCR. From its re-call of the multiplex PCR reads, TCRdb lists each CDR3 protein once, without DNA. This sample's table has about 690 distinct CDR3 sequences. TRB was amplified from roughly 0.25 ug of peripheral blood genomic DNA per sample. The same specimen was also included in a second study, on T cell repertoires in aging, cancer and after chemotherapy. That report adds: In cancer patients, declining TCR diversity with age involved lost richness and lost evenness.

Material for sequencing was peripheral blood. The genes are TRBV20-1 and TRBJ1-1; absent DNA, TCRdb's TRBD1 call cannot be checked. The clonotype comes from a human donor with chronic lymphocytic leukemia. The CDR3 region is CSATPRGPDSFNTEAFF.